This TCR beta chain was sequenced for a study of neurological immune-mediated disorders. Broader study findings: Because no CDR3 amino acid sequences were shared across subjects by expanded clones, private repertoires were suggested in all groups.

The cDNA was synthesized by 5'RACE incorporating 10-nucleotide random UMIs. Sequencing runs each yielded over 180 million TCR-beta sequences from 15-18 subjects. TCRdb itself ran the 5' RACE reads through MiXCR, one entry per CDR3 protein. The repertoire holds some 30,000 distinct CDR3 sequences, around 21% seen once, with about a sixth in the top ten. Maryland, USA blood bank volunteers served as healthy controls. This CDR3 spans 15 amino acids. The germline V gene encodes CDR1 SGHTA and CDR2 FQGNSA. The J segment lost 0 bases and the V segment lost 5 bases, leaving 4 bases of the junction unmatched. This clonotype was observed many times. As yet, its antigen is unknown.

The gene calls are TRBV7-2 and TRBJ2-3; 8 bases are a match to TRBD2. The sequence derives from a woman aged 60 to 75 in good health. Sequenced sample: PBMCs. CDR3 bases: TGTGCCAGCAGCCCTATAGCGGGGAGCACAGATACGCAGTATTTT. Its protein product is CASSPIAGSTDTQYF.